This T cell receptor (beta chain) is from a study of blood T cell repertoires in COVID-19 (TCRdb year 2020). General notes on the study: Samples covering the acute and convalescent phases of COVID-19 were provided by collaborators in the United States, Italy and Spain. Sample metadata almost always included a de-identified subject ID, COVID-19 status, age in years and sex. The prospective study material was composed of cDNA or gDNA derived from T cells, B-cell-depleted T cells, or PBMCs. Samples were obtained from the ongoing ImmuneRACE study (first 160 participants) and from roughly 1,300 subjects provided by 6 global collaborators. The dataset comprised deeply sampled blood TCRbeta repertoires from subjects exposed to, actively infected with, or recovered from COVID-19. Where available, HLA class I and class II types were obtained from metadata supplied by the sample provider rather than from assay-based typing. The repertoires were released in a freely available public database intended as a resource for research on the immune response to SARS-CoV-2.

Trimming costs V 3 bases and J 6 bases, and their ends lie 8 bases apart. The CDR3, cysteine through phenylalanine, is 12 amino acids long. CDR3 DNA only is kept here, 36 bases in frame from base 1. TCRbeta CDR3 regions were amplified from genomic DNA by means of the immunoSEQ Assay, a bias-controlled multiplex PCR. In the paper's pipeline: The number of nucleated cells in each sample was estimated from the amplification of reference gene primers within the assay. To quantify the absolute abundance of each unique TCRbeta CDR3 rearrangement, sequence reads were collapsed and filtered. Productive Simpson clonality was computed per sample as the square root of Simpson's diversity index over productive rearrangements. The table was pulled from immuneACCESS by TCRdb, which kept in-frame rearrangements only. Such tables lose some clones; where checked, under half of the loss comes from unresolved V genes, and the rest has no known cause. V and J calls and clone size are those listed in that table; D and trimming were worked out from the DNA. This sample holds 68,000 or so clones; roughly 84% were observed only once. The ten largest clones represent about 4% of the sample.

Broader findings and caveats from the paper: The amount of clinical and demographic metadata varied by source and participant and was provided uncurated.

On this clone: It has no known antigen specificity. No quality values exist for individual bases; no much larger clone is one base distant.

The collaborating institutions used their own protocols to collect whole blood in K2EDTA tubes. For TCRbeta analysis, collaborators shipped samples as frozen whole blood, isolated PBMCs, or DNA extracted from either of those sample types. This TCR was recovered from a man in his fifties or sixties with acute or convalescent COVID-19. Sequenced sample: peripheral blood. This chain joins TRBV12-3 or TRBV12-4 to TRBJ1-2; TRBD1 is a weak D gene call, 6 bases matching. The CDR3 loop reads CASSLGTNGYTF. The nucleotide sequence is TGTGCCAGCAGTTTGGGGACAAATGGCTACACCTTC.